The clone carrying this T cell receptor beta chain was observed a few times. These data are taken from a study of CD8+CD57+ T cells in acquired aplastic anemia. The TCR beta profiling, which covered VDJ combination and CDR3 sequence, was carried out using genomic DNA as the template. TCRdb re-derived calls from the reads in MiXCR, one entry per CDR3 protein. The sample has approximately 98,000 distinct CDR3 sequences; approximately 73% are singletons. The CDR3 runs to 15 residues. Germline assignment: CDR1 WNHNN and CDR2 SYGVQD (reference sequence). Between the trimmed V and J ends, which lost 0 bases and 0 bases, there was a span of 9 bases. Sequencing was done on patients that had shown CD8+CD57+ cell expansion by flow cytometry.

V gene TRBV10-1 combines with J gene TRBJ2-7; no definite D call. The material sequenced was sorted CD4+, CD8+, or CD8+CD57+ T cells (not recorded which) from PBMCs. This clonotype was sampled from a human donor with aplastic anemia. CDR3 sequence: CASSESGRVSYEQYF. CDR3 bases: TGCGCCAGCAGTGAGTCGGGCAGAGTCTCCTACGAGCAGTACTTC.